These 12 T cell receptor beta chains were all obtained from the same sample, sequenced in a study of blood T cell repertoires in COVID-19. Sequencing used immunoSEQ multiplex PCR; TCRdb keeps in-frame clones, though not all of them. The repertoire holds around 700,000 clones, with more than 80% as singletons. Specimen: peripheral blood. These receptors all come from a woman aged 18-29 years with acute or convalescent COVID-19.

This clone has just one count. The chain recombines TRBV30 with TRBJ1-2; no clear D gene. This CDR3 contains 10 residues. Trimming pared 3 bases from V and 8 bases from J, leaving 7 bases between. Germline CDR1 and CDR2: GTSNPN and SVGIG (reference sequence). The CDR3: CAWRAGGYTF. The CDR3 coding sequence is TGTGCCTGGAGGGCCGGGGGCTACACCTTC.

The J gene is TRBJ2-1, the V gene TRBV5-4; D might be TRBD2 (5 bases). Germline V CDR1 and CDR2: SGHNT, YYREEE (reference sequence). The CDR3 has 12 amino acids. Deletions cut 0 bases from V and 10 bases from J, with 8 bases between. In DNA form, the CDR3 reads TGTGCCAGCAGCTTGGGCCCTAGCGAGCAGTTCTTC. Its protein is CASSLGPSEQFF.

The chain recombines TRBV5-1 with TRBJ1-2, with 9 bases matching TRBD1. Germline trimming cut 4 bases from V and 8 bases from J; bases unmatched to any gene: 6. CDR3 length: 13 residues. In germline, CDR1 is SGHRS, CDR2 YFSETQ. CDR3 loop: CASSPNDRGGYTF. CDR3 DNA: TGCGCCAGCAGCCCGAATGACAGGGGGGGCTACACCTTC.

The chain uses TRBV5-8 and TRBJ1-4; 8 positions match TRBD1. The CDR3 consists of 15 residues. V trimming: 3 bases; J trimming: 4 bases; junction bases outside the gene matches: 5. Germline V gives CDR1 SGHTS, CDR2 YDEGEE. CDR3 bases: TGTGCCAGCAGCTCCGGACAGGGAATTAATGAAAAACTGTTTTTT. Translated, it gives CASSSGQGINEKLFF.

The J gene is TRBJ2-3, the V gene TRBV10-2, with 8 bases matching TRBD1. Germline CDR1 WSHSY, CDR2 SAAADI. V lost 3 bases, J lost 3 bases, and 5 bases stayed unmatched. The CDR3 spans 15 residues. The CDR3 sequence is CASSDRGLSTDTQYF. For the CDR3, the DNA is TGCGCCAGCAGTGACAGGGGGCTAAGTACAGATACGCAGTATTTT.

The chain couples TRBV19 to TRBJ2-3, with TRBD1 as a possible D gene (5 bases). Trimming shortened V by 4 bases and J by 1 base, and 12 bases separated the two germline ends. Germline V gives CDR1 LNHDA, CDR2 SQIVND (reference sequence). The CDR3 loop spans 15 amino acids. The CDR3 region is CASSKGDSRTDTQYF. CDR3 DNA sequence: TGTGCCAGTAGTAAGGGTGACAGCCGCACAGATACGCAGTATTTT.

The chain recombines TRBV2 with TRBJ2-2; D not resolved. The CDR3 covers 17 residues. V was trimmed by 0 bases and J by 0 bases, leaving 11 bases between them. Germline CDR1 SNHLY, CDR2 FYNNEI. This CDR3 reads CASSEAQNSPNTGELFF. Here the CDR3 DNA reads TGTGCCAGCAGTGAAGCGCAGAACAGTCCGAACACCGGGGAGCTGTTTTTT.

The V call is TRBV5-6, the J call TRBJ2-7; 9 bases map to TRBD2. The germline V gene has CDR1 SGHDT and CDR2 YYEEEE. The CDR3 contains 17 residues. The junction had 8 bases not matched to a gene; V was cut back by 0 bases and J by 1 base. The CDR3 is CASSLGPSGGRSYEQYF. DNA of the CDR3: TGTGCCAGCAGCTTGGGCCCCAGCGGGGGGAGGTCCTACGAGCAGTACTTC.

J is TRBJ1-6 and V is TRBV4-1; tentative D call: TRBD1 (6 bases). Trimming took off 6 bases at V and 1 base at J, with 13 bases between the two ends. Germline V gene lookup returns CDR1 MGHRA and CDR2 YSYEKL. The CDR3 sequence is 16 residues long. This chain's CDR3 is CASRQSQGSYNSPLHF. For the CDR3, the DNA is TGCGCCAGCAGACAATCCCAGGGGTCCTATAATTCACCCCTCCACTTT.

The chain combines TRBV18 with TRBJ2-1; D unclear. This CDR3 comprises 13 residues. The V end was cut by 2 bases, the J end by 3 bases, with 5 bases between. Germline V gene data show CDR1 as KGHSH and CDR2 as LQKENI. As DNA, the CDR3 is TGTGCCAGCTCACCATACAGCTACAATGAGCAGTTCTTC. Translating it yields CASSPYSYNEQFF.

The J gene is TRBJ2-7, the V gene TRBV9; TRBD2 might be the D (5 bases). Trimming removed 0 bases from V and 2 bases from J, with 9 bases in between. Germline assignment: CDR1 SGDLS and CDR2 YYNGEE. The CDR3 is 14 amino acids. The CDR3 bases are TGTGCCAGCAGCGTAGGAGGGCAGACCTACGAGCAGTACTTC. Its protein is CASSVGGQTYEQYF. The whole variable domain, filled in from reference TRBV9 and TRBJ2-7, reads DSGVTQTPKHLITATGQRVTLRCSPRSGDLSVYWYQQSLDQGLQFLIQYYNGEERAKGNILERFSAQQFPDLHSELNLSSLELGDSALYFCASSVGGQTYEQYFGPGTRLTVT.

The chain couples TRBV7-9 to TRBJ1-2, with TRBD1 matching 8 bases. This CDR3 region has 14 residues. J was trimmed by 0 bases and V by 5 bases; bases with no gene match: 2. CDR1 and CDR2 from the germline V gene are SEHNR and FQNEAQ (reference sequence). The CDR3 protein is CASSLDRANYGYTF. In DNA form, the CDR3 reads TGTGCCAGCAGCCTGGACAGGGCTAACTATGGCTACACCTTC.